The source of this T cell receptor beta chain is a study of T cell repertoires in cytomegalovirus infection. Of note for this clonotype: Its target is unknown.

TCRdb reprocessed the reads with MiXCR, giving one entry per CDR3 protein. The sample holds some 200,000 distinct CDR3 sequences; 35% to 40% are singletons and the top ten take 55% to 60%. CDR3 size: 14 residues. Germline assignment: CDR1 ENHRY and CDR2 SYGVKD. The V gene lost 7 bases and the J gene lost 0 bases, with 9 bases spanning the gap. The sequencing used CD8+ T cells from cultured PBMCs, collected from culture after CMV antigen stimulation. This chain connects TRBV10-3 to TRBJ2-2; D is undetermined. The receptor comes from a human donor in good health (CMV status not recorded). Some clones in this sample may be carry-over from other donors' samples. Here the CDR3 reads CAIKGNPNTGELFF. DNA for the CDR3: TGTGCCATCAAGGGTAATCCGAACACCGGGGAGCTGTTTTTT.